Shown below are 9 T cell receptor beta chains from a single sample sequenced in a study of OX40 agonist ivuxolimab in advanced cancers. Clones were read by immunoSEQ multiplex PCR, and TCRdb kept only the in-frame ones, dropping some. The sample has 90,000 to 120,000 clones, around 93% seen once. Sequenced material: CD4+ or CD8+ T cells sorted from blood, taken in a trial of the OX40 agonist ivuxolimab. The receptor set was obtained from an adult with an advanced solid tumor such as melanoma, head and neck, liver or kidney cancer.

The CDR3 DNA sequence: TGTGCCAGTAGTTTACACCGGACAGGGTATAGCAATCAGCCCCAGCATTTT. It codes for CASSLHRTGYSNQPQHF. The chain has TRBV19 and TRBJ1-5; TRBD1 matches at 8 bases. This CDR3 region has 17 residues. Germline-derived CDR1 and CDR2 are LNHDA and SQIVND (reference sequence). With 5 bases clipped from V and 0 bases from J, the junction kept 9 bases outside the gene matches.

A note on this clone: Sequence at one end of the junction differs from germline and may be a read error. This chain uses TRBV7-9 with TRBJ2-3, with a weak D call TRBD2 (5 bases). Germline CDR1 reads SEHNR; CDR2 reads FQNEAQ (reference sequence). The CDR3 spans 15 residues. The CDR3 here is CASSFLATGTDTQYF. In nucleotides, the CDR3 is TGCGCCAGCAGCTTCCTAGCTACCGGCACAGATACGCAGTATTTT.

This chain links TRBV4-3 with TRBJ2-2; TRBD1 aligns across 7 bases. CDR1 and CDR2 from the germline V gene are LGHNA and YSLEER. There are 18 residues in the CDR3. V was clipped by 0 bases and J by 0 bases; unmatched bases: 7. The CDR3, as DNA: TGCGCCAGCAGCCAAGAGTCGGTCGGGACAGCGAACACCGGGGAGCTGTTTTTT. This translates into CASSQESVGTANTGELFF.

This clone was picked up a small number of times. The V and J genes are TRBV5-1 and TRBJ1-1; D might be TRBD1 (6 bases). CDR1 SGHRS and CDR2 YFSETQ come from the germline V gene. The CDR3 loop spans 17 amino acids. Trimming removed 1 base from V and 1 base from J, with 17 bases in between. The CDR3 loop is CASSLKGGGRTNTEAFF. CDR3 sequence (DNA): TGCGCCAGCAGCTTGAAGGGGGGCGGACGAACGAACACTGAAGCTTTCTTT.

V and J are TRBV5-1 and TRBJ2-5, with 7 bases lining up with TRBD2. V trimming: 1 base; J trimming: 5 bases; junction bases outside the gene matches: 11. The CDR3 is made up of 16 amino acids. Looked up from germline, CDR1 is SGHRS and CDR2 is YFSETQ. CDR3 amino acids: CASSLNGAGELETQYF. CDR3 sequence (DNA): TGCGCCAGCAGCTTGAACGGCGCGGGAGAGCTGGAGACCCAGTACTTC.

Of note for this clone: Relative to the germline gene, one junction end is altered; a read error may explain this. The chain uses TRBV18 and TRBJ2-2; possibly TRBD1 or TRBD2 for D (5 bases each). Germline loops: CDR1 KGHSH, CDR2 LQKENI. This CDR3 is 17 amino acids long. As DNA, the CDR3 is TGTGCCAGCTCACGGAGAACAGGACGCCGGGAACACCGGGGAGCTGTTTTT. Its protein is CASSRRTGRREHRGAVF.

The V and J genes are TRBV28 and TRBJ2-4; D unresolved. Germline-derived CDR1 and CDR2 are MDHEN and SYDVKM. Trimming cost V 3 bases and J 1 base, with 4 bases left between them. The CDR3 spans 13 residues. The CDR3 nucleotides read TGTGCCAGCAGTTTTGGGGCCAAAAACATTCAGTACTTC. Translated: CASSFGAKNIQYF.

V gene TRBV5-4 combines with J gene TRBJ2-1; D remains unclear. With 1 base removed from V and 0 bases from J, the gap between germline ends came to 8 bases. Germline CDR1 SGHNT, CDR2 YYREEE (reference sequence). The CDR3 has 15 residues. DNA for the CDR3: TGTGCCAGCAGCTTGACCTCGAACTCCTACAATGAGCAGTTCTTC. This sequence encodes CASSLTSNSYNEQFF.

The CDR3 DNA reads as TGTGCCTGGGGACCAGCGGGAGAGACCCAGTACTTC. Translating it yields CAWGPAGETQYF. The rearrangement links TRBV30 to TRBJ2-5, with D tentatively TRBD2 (6 bases). CDR3 size: 12 residues. The germline V and J ends were trimmed by 5 bases and 4 bases, with 11 bases remaining between them. The germline V gene encodes CDR1 GTSNPN and CDR2 SVGIG (reference sequence). The whole variable domain, filled in from reference TRBV30 and TRBJ2-5, reads SQTIHQWPATLVQPVGSPLSLECTVEGTSNPNLYWYRQAAGRGLQLLFYSVGIGQISSEVPQNLSASRPQDRQFILSSKKLLLSDSGFYLCAWGPAGETQYFGPGTRLLVL.